This section outlines one TCR beta chain sequence together with its context. V dropped 0 bases and J dropped 4 bases, with 5 bases sitting between them. This CDR3 comprises 13 residues. CDR1 LGHNA and CDR2 YNFKEQ come from the germline V gene. These data originate in a study of shared clonotypes between healthy human individuals. Libraries were prepared by immunoSEQ multiplex PCR; TCRdb keeps only in-frame clonotypes and omits some of them. The data show over a million clones, around 97% seen once. The clonotype originates from a man aged 25-45 years in good health. V usage is TRBV4-2 and J usage is TRBJ2-3; D ambiguous. Material: naive CD4+ T cells sorted from blood. Specified subset: CD45RA+ positively selected. The CDR3 is CASSQEVADTQYF. CDR3 nucleotide sequence: TGTGCCAGCAGCCAAGAGGTAGCAGATACGCAGTATTTT.